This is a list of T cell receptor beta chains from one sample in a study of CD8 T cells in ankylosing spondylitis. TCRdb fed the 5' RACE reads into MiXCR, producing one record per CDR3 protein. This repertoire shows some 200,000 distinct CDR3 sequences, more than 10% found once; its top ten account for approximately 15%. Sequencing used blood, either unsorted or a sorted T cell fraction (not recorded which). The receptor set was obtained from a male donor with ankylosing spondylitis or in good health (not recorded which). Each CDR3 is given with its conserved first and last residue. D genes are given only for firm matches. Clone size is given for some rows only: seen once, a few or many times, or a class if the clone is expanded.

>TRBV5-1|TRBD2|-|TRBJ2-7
TGCGCCAGCAGGAGACTAGCGGGCCCCTACGAGCAGTACTTC
CASRRLAGPYEQYF
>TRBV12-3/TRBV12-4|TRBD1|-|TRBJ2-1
TGTGCCAGCAGCTGGGACAGCAATGAGCAGTTCTTC
CASSWDSNEQFF
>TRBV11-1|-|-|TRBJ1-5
TGTGCCAGCAGCCCCGGGACACCCCGCTCCCAGGTTTATCCAAATCAGCCCCAGCATTTT
CASSPGTPRSQVYPNQPQHF
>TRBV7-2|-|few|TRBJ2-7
TGTGCCAGCAGTTTCACCGGGACACCTACCTACGAGCAGTACTTC
CASSFTGTPTYEQYF
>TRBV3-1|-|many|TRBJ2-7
TGTGCCAGCAGCCAAGAGGGCCCGCATAGCTACGAGCAGTACTTC
CASSQEGPHSYEQYF
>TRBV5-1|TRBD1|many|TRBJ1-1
TGCGCCAGCAGCCCGGGACAGGGAGGGACTGAAGCTTTCTTT
CASSPGQGGTEAFF
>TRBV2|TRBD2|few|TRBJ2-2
TGTGCCAGCAGTAATACCGGGGGGGCGTCCGGGGAGCTGTTTTTT
CASSNTGGASGELFF
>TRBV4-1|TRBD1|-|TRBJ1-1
TGCGCCAGCAGCCAAGTCCAGGGACAGATAAACACTGAAGCTTTCTTT
CASSQVQGQINTEAFF
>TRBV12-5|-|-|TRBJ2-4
TGTGCTAGTGGTTTAAAGGGACGGACCCGAAAAAACATTCAGTACTTC
CASGLKGRTRKNIQYF
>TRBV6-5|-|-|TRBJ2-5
TGTGCCGGCAGTTCCGAAGGGGGGGGCCCAGAGACCCAGTACTTC
CAGSSEGGGPETQYF
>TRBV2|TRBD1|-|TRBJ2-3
TGTGCCAACCTGGGACAGGGTGGAGATACGCAGTATTTT
CANLGQGGDTQYF
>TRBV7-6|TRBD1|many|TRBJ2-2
TGTGCCAGCAGACTGACAGGGGGCTTCTCCGGGGAGCTGTTTTTT
CASRLTGGFSGELFF
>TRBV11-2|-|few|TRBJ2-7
TGTGCCAGCAGCTTAGGAGGAGGTGGGTGGGAGCAGTACTTC
CASSLGGGGWEQYF
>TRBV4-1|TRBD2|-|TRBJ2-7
TGCGCCAGCAGCCAGGGGGGACTAGCGGGGACCTACGAGCAGTACTTC
CASSQGGLAGTYEQYF
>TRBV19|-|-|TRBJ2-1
TGTGCCAGTAGTTTTCGGACTCCTTCGGAGCAGTTCTTC
CASSFRTPSEQFF
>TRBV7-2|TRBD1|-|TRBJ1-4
TGTGCCAGCAGCCCTGCGCTCCCCGGGACAGGGTATGAAAAACTGTTTTTT
CASSPALPGTGYEKLFF
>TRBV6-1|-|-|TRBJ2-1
TGTGCCAGCAGTGACGGAGACACACGCGGGGGCGAATTC
CASSDGDTRGGEF
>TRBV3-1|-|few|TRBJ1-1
TGTGCCAGCAGCCCGGGGACATTTGAAGCTTTCTTT
CASSPGTFEAFF
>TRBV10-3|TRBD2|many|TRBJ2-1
TGTGCCATCAGTGACCCTGGACTAGCGGCCGCCCTATCCTACAATGAGCAGTTCTTC
CAISDPGLAAALSYNEQFF
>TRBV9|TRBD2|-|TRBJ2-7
TGTGCCAGCAGCTCCGGGACTACCAACTACGAGCAGTACTTC
CASSSGTTNYEQYF
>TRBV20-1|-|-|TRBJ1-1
TGCAGTGCTAGAGATCAGATAATGAACACTGAAGCTTTCTTT
CSARDQIMNTEAFF
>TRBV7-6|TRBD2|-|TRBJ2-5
TGTGCCAGCAGCGACCTGGGGCGGGAGCGATGGAAGACCCAGTACTTC
CASSDLGRERWKTQYF
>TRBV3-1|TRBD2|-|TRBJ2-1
TGTGCCAGCAGCCTAGGGGCAGCGGGGGGTTACAATGAGCAGTTCTTC
CASSLGAAGGYNEQFF
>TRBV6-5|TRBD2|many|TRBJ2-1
TGTGCCAGCAGTTACACTAGCGGGAGGGGAACCTACAATGAGCAGTTCTTC
CASSYTSGRGTYNEQFF
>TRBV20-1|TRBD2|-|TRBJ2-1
TGCAGTGCTAGAGATCATGGGACTAACTACAATGAGCAGTTCTTC
CSARDHGTNYNEQFF
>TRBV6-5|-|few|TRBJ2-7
TGTGCCAGCAGTTACGCGGGGGAGCAGTACTTC
CASSYAGEQYF
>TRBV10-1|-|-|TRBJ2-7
TGCGCCAGCAGCTACACCGTGGGGGGAACCTACGAGCAGTACTTC
CASSYTVGGTYEQYF
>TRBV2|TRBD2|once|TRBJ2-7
TGTGCCAACGAGGGTCGCGGGGGGCCAAAGGAGCAGTACTTC
CANEGRGGPKEQYF
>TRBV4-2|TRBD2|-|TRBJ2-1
TGTGCCAGCAGCCAAGATATACGGGCGGGGGGGCCTTGGAATGAGCAGTTCTTC
CASSQDIRAGGPWNEQFF
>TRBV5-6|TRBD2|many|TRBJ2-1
TGTGCCAGCAGCTCTAGCGGGGGGAACTACAATGAGCAGTTCTTC
CASSSSGGNYNEQFF
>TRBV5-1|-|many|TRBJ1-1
TGCGCCAGCAGCTTGGCCAGGGGTCTCTCTGAAGCTTTCTTT
CASSLARGLSEAFF
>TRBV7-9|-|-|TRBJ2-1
TGTGCCAGCAGTCGGGGTTACAATGAGCAGTTCTTC
CASSRGYNEQFF
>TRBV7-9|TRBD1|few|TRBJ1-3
TGTGCCAGCAGCTGGTCCGGGACAGGGGGAAACACCATATATTTT
CASSWSGTGGNTIYF
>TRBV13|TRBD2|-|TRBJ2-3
TGTGCCAGCAGCCAACTAGCGGGGGGACCCAAGGGGGCAGATACGCAGTATTTT
CASSQLAGGPKGADTQYF
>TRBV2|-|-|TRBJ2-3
TGTGCCAGCAGAACAGGCGGGGACAGCACAGATACGCAGTATTTT
CASRTGGDSTDTQYF
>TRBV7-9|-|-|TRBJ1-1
TGTGCCAGCAGCTTAGGAGGGGGGGCTGAAGCTTTCTTT
CASSLGGGAEAFF
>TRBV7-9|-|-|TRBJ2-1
TGTGCCAGCAGCTTTGGGCCCAAGTATGAGCAGTTCTTC
CASSFGPKYEQFF
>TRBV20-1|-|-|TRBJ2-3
TGCAGTGCTAGAACGACTAGTGGGATCCCAGATACGCAGTATTTT
CSARTTSGIPDTQYF
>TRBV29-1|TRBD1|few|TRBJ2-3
TGCAGCGCAACAAAGGGACAGCCGATCGGAGATACGCAGTATTTT
CSATKGQPIGDTQYF
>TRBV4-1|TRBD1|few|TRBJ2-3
TGCGCCAGCAGCCCAGACCAGGGGGCCGGCGATACGCAGTATTTT
CASSPDQGAGDTQYF
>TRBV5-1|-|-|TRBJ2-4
TGCGCCAGCAGATCAGCTTACAAAAACATTCAGTACTTC
CASRSAYKNIQYF
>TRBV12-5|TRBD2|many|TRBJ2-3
TGTGCTAGTGCCCCCGGGGGGGTACGCCACACAGATACGCAGTATTTT
CASAPGGVRHTDTQYF
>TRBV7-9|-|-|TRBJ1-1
TGTGCCAGCAGCTCCTCCCTAAGCCCTGAAGCTTTCTTT
CASSSSLSPEAFF
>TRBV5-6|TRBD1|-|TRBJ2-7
TGTGCCAGCAGCTTCCGACAGGGACCATACGAGCAGTACTTC
CASSFRQGPYEQYF
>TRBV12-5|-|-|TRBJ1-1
TGTGCTAGTGGTTTACCCCTTTTTGGGCAGAACACTGAAGCTTTCTTT
CASGLPLFGQNTEAFF
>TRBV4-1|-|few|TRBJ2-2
TGCGCCAGCAGCCAAGGTCATTCGGGACACTACACCGGGGAGCTGTTTTTT
CASSQGHSGHYTGELFF
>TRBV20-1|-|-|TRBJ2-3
TGCAGTGCTAGGCGGGACGCATCTAGCACAGATACGCAGTATTTT
CSARRDASSTDTQYF
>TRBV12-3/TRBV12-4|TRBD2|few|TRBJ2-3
TGTGCCATCAGTTTTAGTTTTCGGGGGGGGACTAGCACAGATACGCAGTATTTT
CAISFSFRGGTSTDTQYF
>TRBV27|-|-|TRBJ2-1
TGTGCCAGCAGTTTGGCGGAGTCCAATGAGCAGTTCTTC
CASSLAESNEQFF
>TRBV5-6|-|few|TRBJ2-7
TGTGCCAGCAGCTTGGGGTCGGAGGCGGGGTCCTACGAGCAGTACTTC
CASSLGSEAGSYEQYF
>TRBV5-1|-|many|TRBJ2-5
TGCGCCAGCAGCTTGGCCAGGGGAGACCAAGAGACCCAGTACTTC
CASSLARGDQETQYF